This TCR beta chain was profiled in a study of naive and memory T cell subsets. V lost 0 bases, J lost 2 bases, and 19 bases lay in between. The CDR3 runs 18 residues. Germline assignment: CDR1 SGHTA and CDR2 FQGNSA. Adult healthy volunteers gave 2.5 ml peripheral blood for whole-blood RNA. Alpha and beta constant region primers primed reverse transcription for blood and skin samples. Ligated cDNA underwent four rounds of PCR with nested alpha and beta constant region primers and SP2. One entry per CDR3 protein, called by TCRdb with MiXCR from the 5' RACE reads. The repertoire includes about 26,000 distinct CDR3 sequences, around 21% of them detected once, and roughly 1.8% sits in the top ten.

The clonotype was recovered from a female donor in good health. The chain is built from TRBV7-2 and TRBJ1-2; the D gene is possibly TRBD1 (6 bases). The CDR3 reads CASSLAGTGMVTNYGYTF. The CDR3 DNA follows: TGTGCCAGCAGCTTAGCCGGAACAGGGATGGTTACCAACTATGGCTACACCTTC.